This T cell receptor (beta chain) was captured in a study of blood T cells in healthy people across ages. Next came a second PCR, run for about 6 to 12 cycles, which used a sample-barcoded 5' primer along with a J-beta primer mix. TCRdb called the 5' RACE reads again in MiXCR, with one record for every CDR3 protein. This table holds roughly 680,000 distinct CDR3 sequences, 21% found once. Per the germline V gene, CDR1 is LGHNA and CDR2 is YSLEER. This CDR3 spans 15 amino acids. On this clonotype: A read error may explain this, as a much larger clone is one base away.

This TCR was recovered from a man in his 70s in good health. This chain links TRBV4-3 with TRBJ2-6; possibly TRBD1 for D (5 bases). The sample was blood. CDR3 amino acids: CASSQDSGGADVLTF. The DNA of the CDR3 is TGCGCCAGCAGCCAAGATTCAGGTGGGGCCGACGTCCTGACTTTC.